This T cell receptor beta chain was retrieved from a study of T cell repertoires in ileal Crohn's disease. This table comes from immunoSEQ multiplex PCR, and its TCRdb copy is limited to in-frame clones, with some not included. The table includes 7,000 to 8,500 clones, approximately 82% detected once. Study-level points and caveats: Compared with non-smokers, active smokers at surgery showed more clonal expansions.

About this clone: Antigen specificity is unknown.

Sequencing input: ileal tissue. The source of this sequence is an adult with Crohn's disease.

CDR3 amino acids: CASSLGGLVSEQYF. Written as DNA, the CDR3 is TGTGCCAGCAGCTTAGGGGGACTAGTAAGCGAGCAGTACTTC. The chain recombines TRBV7-3 with TRBJ2-7; the match to TRBD2 covers 8 bases. Germline V gene data show CDR1 as SGHTA and CDR2 as FQGTGA. The CDR3 contains 14 residues. V shed 2 bases and J 6 bases; nucleotides not matched to a gene: 6.